A selection of T cell receptor beta chains follows, all from one sample in a study of CD8 T cells in ankylosing spondylitis. TCRdb independently ran MiXCR on the 5' RACE reads; one entry per CDR3 protein. Altogether approximately 220,000 distinct CDR3 sequences are present, around 24% being singletons, with the ten largest covering 5% to 8%. Sequenced input: blood, either unsorted or a sorted T cell fraction (not recorded which). Receptors were obtained from a male donor with ankylosing spondylitis or in good health (not recorded which). Each CDR3 is given with its conserved first and last residue. D genes are given only for firm matches. The size field is filled for only some rows; it gives once, few, many or a size class.

d_call j_call v_call cdr3_length clone_size cdr3_nt cdr3_aa
TRBD2 TRBJ2-1 TRBV7-2 14 . TGTGCCAGCAGCCCTCGACGGACTAGCCTTGAGCAGTTCTTC CASSPRRTSLEQFF
. TRBJ2-2 TRBV10-3 15 many TGTGCCATCAGTCCCGTCGGCAGCCCCACCGGGGAGCTGTTTTTT CAISPVGSPTGELFF
. TRBJ2-6 TRBV3-1 15 . TGTGCCAGCAGCCAATGGGGATCTGGGGCCAACGTCCTGACTTTC CASSQWGSGANVLTF
. TRBJ2-7 TRBV2 15 many TGTGCCAGCAGTGAGGACCCTTGGAGTCCCTACGAGCAGTACTTC CASSEDPWSPYEQYF
TRBD2 TRBJ2-7 TRBV27 16 . TGTGCCAGCAAGGACCTGAGCGGGAGTGGATTTTACGAGCAGTACTTC CASKDLSGSGFYEQYF
. TRBJ1-5 TRBV20-1 15 . TGCAGTGCTAGAGTTCCACCACTAAGCAATCAGCCCCAGCATTTT CSARVPPLSNQPQHF
. TRBJ2-7 TRBV20-1 13 . TGCTGTGCTAGAGGGGGGAGGGTCCACGAGCAGTACTTC CCARGGRVHEQYF
. TRBJ2-5 TRBV6-1 12 . TGTGCCAGCACTCCCCGTTGGGAGACCCAGTACTTC CASTPRWETQYF
. TRBJ2-1 TRBV12-3/TRBV12-4 16 . TGTGCCAGCAGTGGAAACGGCGGGGAGAACTACAATGAGCAGTTCTTC CASSGNGGENYNEQFF
TRBD1 TRBJ2-1 TRBV5-5 12 many TGTGCCAGCAGCTTGTATACCAGGGGGTCGTTCTTC CASSLYTRGSFF
TRBD1 TRBJ2-5 TRBV6-2/TRBV6-3 13 many TGTGCCACCAAGACAGGGTTGGGGGAGACCCAGTACTTC CATKTGLGETQYF
. TRBJ1-1 TRBV3-1 13 many TGTGCCAGCAGCCAAGATCCGGGTGCTGAAGCTTTCTTT CASSQDPGAEAFF
. TRBJ2-7 TRBV12-3/TRBV12-4 14 many TGTGCCAGCAGGCCGACGGGCTCCTCCTACGAGCAGTACTTC CASRPTGSSYEQYF
TRBD1 TRBJ2-3 TRBV18 17 many TGTGCCAGCTCACTCGGACAGGGGGCGCAAGCAGCAGATACGCAGTATTTT CASSLGQGAQAADTQYF
. TRBJ2-3 TRBV7-2 11 many TGTGCCAGCAGTTTGGGGGGTACGCAGTATTTT CASSLGGTQYF
. TRBJ2-1 TRBV25-1 11 . TGTGCCGGCAGTGGGAAGAAGGAGCAGTTCTTC CAGSGKKEQFF
TRBD2 TRBJ2-1 TRBV4-3 15 many TGCGCCAGCAGCCAAGCACTAGCGGGAGAGATTGAGCAGTTCTTC CASSQALAGEIEQFF
. TRBJ2-7 TRBV15 14 . TGTGCCACCAGTAACGATCGTGGGACCTACGAGCAGTACTTC CATSNDRGTYEQYF
. TRBJ2-5 TRBV15 15 . TGTGCCACCAGCAGATCAACAGAGTACCAAGAGACCCAGTACTTC CATSRSTEYQETQYF
. TRBJ2-7 TRBV20-1 14 many TGCAGTGCTAAACCCGGGACTGGTACCTACGAGCAGTACTTC CSAKPGTGTYEQYF
. TRBJ1-1 TRBV29-1 14 few TGCAGCGTTGAAGATCCGGGGGTGAACACTGAAGCTTTCTTT CSVEDPGVNTEAFF
. TRBJ1-1 TRBV5-1 13 . TGCGCCAGCAGCTTAACCTCCGGGAGGGAAGCTTTCTTT CASSLTSGREAFF
TRBD1 TRBJ2-7 TRBV5-1 14 many TGCGCCAGCAGCTCCGGGACAGGGTACGACGAGCAGTACTTC CASSSGTGYDEQYF
TRBD2 TRBJ2-7 TRBV20-1 16 . TGCAGTGCTCCCAGACTAGCGGGAGGGCGACTCGGCGAGCAGTACTTC CSAPRLAGGRLGEQYF
. TRBJ1-2 TRBV7-6 15 . TGTGCCAGCAGCCCCCTCGCAGGGAACCTCTATGGCTACACCTTC CASSPLAGNLYGYTF
. TRBJ2-2 TRBV10-3 13 . TGTGCCATCAGTGAGCGGGGGAACGGGGAGCTGTTTTTT CAISERGNGELFF
TRBD1 TRBJ2-3 TRBV6-2/TRBV6-3 14 few TGTGCCAGCAGAACGACAGGGGTGAGAGATACGCAGTATTTT CASRTTGVRDTQYF
. TRBJ1-5 TRBV20-1 13 many TGCAGTGCTTGGGACCAGGGCAATCAGCCCCAGCATTTT CSAWDQGNQPQHF
. TRBJ2-6 TRBV4-1 16 many TGCGCCAGCAGCTCACCCCCGGGAACTGGGGCCAACGTCCTGACTTTC CASSSPPGTGANVLTF
. TRBJ2-1 TRBV12-3/TRBV12-4 12 . TGTGCCAGCAGTTTTAGGGGGACTGAGCAGTTCTTC CASSFRGTEQFF
TRBD1 TRBJ1-6 TRBV7-2 15 . TGTGCCAGCAGCTTATCCCCAGGGGGCTCTTCACCCCTCCACTTT CASSLSPGGSSPLHF
. TRBJ2-7 TRBV12-3/TRBV12-4 13 . TGTGCCAGCAGTTTCTCAGGGTCCTACGAGCAGTACTTC CASSFSGSYEQYF
TRBD1 TRBJ2-7 TRBV4-1 15 few TGCGCCAGCAGCCAAGGGAGACAGGGTATATACGAGCAGTACTTC CASSQGRQGIYEQYF
. TRBJ1-2 TRBV7-2 15 . TGTGCCAGCAGCTTAGATTTCAGGGGAGTAGATGGCTACACCTTC CASSLDFRGVDGYTF
. TRBJ2-1 TRBV10-3 15 once TGTGCCATCAGTGTTCGTCGAACCCCCTACAATGAGCAGTTCTTC CAISVRRTPYNEQFF
TRBD2 TRBJ2-1 TRBV5-1 14 many TGCGCCAGCAGCTTGGAGTTCTCAGCGGGACGGCAGTTCTTC CASSLEFSAGRQFF